Listed below are T cell receptor beta chains from one sample, sequenced in a study of blood T cell repertoires in COVID-19. TCRdb's table, derived via immunoSEQ multiplex PCR, lists solely in-frame clones and lacks some. The sample records 70,000 to 90,000 clones, 82% being singletons. The sequenced sample was peripheral blood. These receptors all stem from a woman of 80 years or more with acute or convalescent COVID-19. Each CDR3 is given with its conserved first and last residue. A D gene is named only where the DNA matches it firmly. Clone sizes are given selectively: once, few, many, or a class where the clone is expanded.

V gene	clone size	J gene	D gene	CDR3 protein	CDR3 DNA
TRBV5-1	NA	TRBJ1-1	NA	CASRKWGENTEAFF	TGCGCCAGCAGAAAATGGGGGGAGAACACTGAAGCTTTCTTT
TRBV12-3/TRBV12-4	NA	TRBJ2-5	NA	CASTTGQGETQYF	TGTGCCAGCACCACGGGTCAGGGGGAGACCCAGTACTTC
TRBV12-3/TRBV12-4	NA	TRBJ2-5	TRBD2	CASSFSGGETQYF	TGTGCCAGCAGTTTTTCGGGGGGGGAGACCCAGTACTTC
TRBV19	once	TRBJ1-2	NA	CASTPRGSYGYTF	TGTGCCAGTACCCCAAGGGGGAGCTATGGCTACACCTTC
TRBV5-1	NA	TRBJ1-1	NA	CASSSELLTGTEAFF	TGCGCCAGCAGTTCCGAACTCTTAACCGGGACTGAAGCTTTCTTT
TRBV7-9	NA	TRBJ2-7	TRBD1	CASSLVGTGRVTIHEQYF	TGTGCCAGCAGCTTAGTCGGGACAGGGAGAGTCACGATCCACGAGCAGTACTTC
TRBV24-1	NA	TRBJ2-5	TRBD2	CATSDSIAGETQYF	TGTGCCACCAGTGATTCCATAGCGGGAGAGACCCAGTACTTC
TRBV19	NA	TRBJ1-4	NA	CASSMVRLTATNEKLFF	TGTGCCAGTAGTATGGTCAGACTGACAGCAACTAATGAAAAACTGTTTTTT
TRBV5-4	NA	TRBJ1-4	TRBD1	CASSLTGGLEEKLFF	TGTGCCAGCAGCTTGACAGGGGGGTTAGAAGAAAAACTGTTTTTT
TRBV10-2	NA	TRBJ2-3	NA	CASSNFGHRTDTQYF	TGCGCCAGCAGTAACTTTGGACACCGCACAGATACGCAGTATTTT
TRBV20-1	NA	TRBJ2-1	NA	CSASQSSLGYNEQFF	TGCAGTGCTAGTCAGAGTAGCCTGGGCTACAATGAGCAGTTCTTC
TRBV18	NA	TRBJ1-6	NA	CASSPTSLNSPLHF	TGTGCCAGCTCACCCACGAGCCTTAATTCACCCCTCCACTTT
TRBV2	NA	TRBJ2-2	NA	CASGLTLTGELFF	TGTGCCAGCGGCCTGACACTTACTGGGGAGCTGTTTTTT
TRBV6-2/TRBV6-3	NA	TRBJ2-1	NA	CASSYVGDEQFF	TGTGCCAGCAGTTATGTAGGGGATGAGCAGTTCTTC
TRBV5-1	NA	TRBJ2-3	TRBD1	CASSPPGGQDTQYF	TGCGCCAGCAGCCCGCCAGGGGGCCAGGATACGCAGTATTTT
TRBV5-1	NA	TRBJ1-4	NA	CASSREALNEKLFF	TGCGCCAGCAGCCGGGAAGCCCTTAATGAAAAACTGTTTTTT
TRBV27	NA	TRBJ2-5	NA	CASSLFYETQYF	TGTGCCAGCAGTTTATTCTATGAGACCCAGTACTTC
TRBV19	NA	TRBJ2-3	TRBD1	CASSTGTGGSDTQYF	TGTGCCAGTAGTACCGGGACAGGGGGGTCAGATACGCAGTATTTT
TRBV6-6	NA	TRBJ1-3	NA	CASSRGQTSGNTIYF	TGTGCCAGCAGCCGCGGACAGACCTCTGGAAACACCATATATTTT
TRBV28	NA	TRBJ2-5	TRBD2	CASSLKVAGETQYF	TGTGCCAGCAGTTTAAAAGTAGCGGGGGAGACCCAGTACTTC
TRBV19	NA	TRBJ1-1	NA	CASSITGGTEAFF	TGTGCCAGTAGTATAACGGGGGGGACTGAAGCTTTCTTT
TRBV18	NA	TRBJ1-2	TRBD1	CASSPDRVGYTF	TGTGCCAGCTCACCAGACAGGGTTGGCTACACCTTC
TRBV6-1	NA	TRBJ1-5	TRBD1	CASREQGASGNQPQHF	TGTGCCAGCAGAGAACAGGGGGCTTCGGGTAATCAGCCCCAGCATTTT
TRBV20-1	NA	TRBJ2-1	NA	CSASRQRILSDEQFF	TGCAGTGCTAGTCGTCAGCGGATCCTAAGCGATGAGCAGTTCTTC
TRBV5-1	NA	TRBJ1-2	TRBD1	CASSLDSQGDYGYTF	TGCGCCAGCAGCTTGGATTCCCAGGGGGACTATGGCTACACCTTC
TRBV14	NA	TRBJ1-1	NA	CASSMGQNTEAFF	TGTGCCAGCAGCATGGGACAGAACACTGAAGCTTTCTTT